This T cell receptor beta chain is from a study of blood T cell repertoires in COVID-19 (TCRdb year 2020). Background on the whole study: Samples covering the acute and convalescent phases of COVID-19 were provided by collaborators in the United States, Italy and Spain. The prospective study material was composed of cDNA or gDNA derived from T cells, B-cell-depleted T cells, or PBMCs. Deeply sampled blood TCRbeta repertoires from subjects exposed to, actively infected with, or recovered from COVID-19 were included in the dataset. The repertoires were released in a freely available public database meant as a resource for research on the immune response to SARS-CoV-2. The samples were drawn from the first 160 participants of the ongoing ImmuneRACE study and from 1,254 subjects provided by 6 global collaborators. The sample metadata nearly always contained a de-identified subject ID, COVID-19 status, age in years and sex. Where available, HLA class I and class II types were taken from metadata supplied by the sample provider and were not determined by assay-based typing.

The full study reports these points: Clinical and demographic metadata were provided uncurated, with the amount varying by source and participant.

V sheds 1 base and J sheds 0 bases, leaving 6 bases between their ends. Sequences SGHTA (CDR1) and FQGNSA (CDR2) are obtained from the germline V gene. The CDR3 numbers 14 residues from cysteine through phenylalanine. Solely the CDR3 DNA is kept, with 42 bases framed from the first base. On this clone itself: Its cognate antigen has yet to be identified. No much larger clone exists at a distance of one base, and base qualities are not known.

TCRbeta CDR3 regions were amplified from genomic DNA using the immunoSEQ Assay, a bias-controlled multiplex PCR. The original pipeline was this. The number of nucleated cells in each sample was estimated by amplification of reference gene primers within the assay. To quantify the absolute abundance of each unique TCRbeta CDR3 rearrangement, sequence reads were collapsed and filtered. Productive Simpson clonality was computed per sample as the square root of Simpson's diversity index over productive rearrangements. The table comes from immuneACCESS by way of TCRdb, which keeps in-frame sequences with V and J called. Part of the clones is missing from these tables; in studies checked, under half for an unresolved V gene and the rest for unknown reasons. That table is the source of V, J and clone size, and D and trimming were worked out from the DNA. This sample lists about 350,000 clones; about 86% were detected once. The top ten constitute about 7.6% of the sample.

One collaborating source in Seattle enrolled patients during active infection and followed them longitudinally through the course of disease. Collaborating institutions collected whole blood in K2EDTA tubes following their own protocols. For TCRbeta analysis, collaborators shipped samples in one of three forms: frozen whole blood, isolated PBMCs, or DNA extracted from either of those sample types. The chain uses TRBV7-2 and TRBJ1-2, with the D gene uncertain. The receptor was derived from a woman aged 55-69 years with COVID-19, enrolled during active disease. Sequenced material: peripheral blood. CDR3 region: CASSLGQTNYGYTF. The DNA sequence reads TGTGCCAGCAGCTTAGGGCAGACTAACTATGGCTACACCTTC.